Each of the 6 T cell receptor beta chains below was sequenced from the same sample in a study of blood T cell repertoires in COVID-19. Libraries were prepared by immunoSEQ multiplex PCR; TCRdb keeps only in-frame clonotypes and omits some of them. The sample holds some 250,000 clones; about 85% are singletons and the top ten take 7.5% to 9%. Sequenced input: peripheral blood. Receptor source: a woman older than 75 with acute or convalescent COVID-19.

The rearrangement joins TRBV11-2 to TRBJ1-6; D is possibly TRBD1 (5 bases). The V end was cut by 5 bases, the J end by 7 bases, with 18 bases between. This CDR3 has 16 amino acids. Per germline, CDR1 SGHAT and CDR2 FQNNGV. CDR3 loop: CASSNWGGRGNSPLHF. The CDR3 DNA sequence: TGTGCCAGCAGCAATTGGGGGGGGAGAGGAAATTCACCCCTCCACTTT.

V usage is TRBV7-8 and J usage is TRBJ1-5; D is ambiguous. The CDR3 runs 15 residues. CDR1 is SGHVS, CDR2 FQNEAQ, per germline. V gave up 1 base and J gave up 0 bases, with 7 bases separating them. The CDR3 DNA follows: TGTGCCAGCAGCTTAGTACAGAATAGCAATCAGCCCCAGCATTTT. Its translation is CASSLVQNSNQPQHF.

The chain links TRBV7-6 to TRBJ1-3; D remains ambiguous. CDR1 SGHVS and CDR2 FNYEAQ come from the germline V gene. V dropped 1 base and J dropped 0 bases, with 10 bases sitting between them. CDR3 size: 16 residues. CDR3 sequence reads: CASSLVGVSSGNTIYF. CDR3 coding DNA: TGTGCCAGCAGCTTAGTCGGGGTTAGCTCTGGAAACACCATATATTTT.

This clone is a singleton in its sample. The rearrangement uses TRBV5-1 and TRBJ2-1; 11 bases are shared with TRBD2. Per germline, CDR1 SGHRS and CDR2 YFSETQ. The J segment lost 9 bases and the V segment lost 4 bases, leaving 9 bases of the junction unmatched. This CDR3 is built from 15 residues. CDR3 coding DNA: TGCGCCAGCAGCCCCTTAACTAGCGGGAGTGGTGAGCAGTTCTTC. Translation gives CASSPLTSGSGEQFF.

The chain links TRBV5-4 to TRBJ2-5, with 9 bases fitting TRBD2. V was clipped by 6 bases and J by 4 bases; unmatched bases: 13. The CDR3 extends over 16 amino acids. From germline, CDR1 is SGHNT and CDR2 YYREEE (reference sequence). The CDR3, as DNA: TGTGCCAGCACCAATTGGGGACTAGCAGGGGGAGAGACCCAGTACTTC. Amino acids: CASTNWGLAGGETQYF.

CDR3 DNA: TGTGCCAGCAGCCCCAGGACAGGGCCCTCGGTCTATGGCTACACCTTC. It specifies CASSPRTGPSVYGYTF. This chain joins TRBV3-1 (or the pseudogene TRBV3-2) and TRBJ1-2; 8 bases match TRBD1. From germline, CDR1 is LGHDT and CDR2 YNNKEL (reference sequence). The CDR3 covers 16 residues. The trim removed 4 bases at V and 4 bases at J, leaving 11 bases unmatched.